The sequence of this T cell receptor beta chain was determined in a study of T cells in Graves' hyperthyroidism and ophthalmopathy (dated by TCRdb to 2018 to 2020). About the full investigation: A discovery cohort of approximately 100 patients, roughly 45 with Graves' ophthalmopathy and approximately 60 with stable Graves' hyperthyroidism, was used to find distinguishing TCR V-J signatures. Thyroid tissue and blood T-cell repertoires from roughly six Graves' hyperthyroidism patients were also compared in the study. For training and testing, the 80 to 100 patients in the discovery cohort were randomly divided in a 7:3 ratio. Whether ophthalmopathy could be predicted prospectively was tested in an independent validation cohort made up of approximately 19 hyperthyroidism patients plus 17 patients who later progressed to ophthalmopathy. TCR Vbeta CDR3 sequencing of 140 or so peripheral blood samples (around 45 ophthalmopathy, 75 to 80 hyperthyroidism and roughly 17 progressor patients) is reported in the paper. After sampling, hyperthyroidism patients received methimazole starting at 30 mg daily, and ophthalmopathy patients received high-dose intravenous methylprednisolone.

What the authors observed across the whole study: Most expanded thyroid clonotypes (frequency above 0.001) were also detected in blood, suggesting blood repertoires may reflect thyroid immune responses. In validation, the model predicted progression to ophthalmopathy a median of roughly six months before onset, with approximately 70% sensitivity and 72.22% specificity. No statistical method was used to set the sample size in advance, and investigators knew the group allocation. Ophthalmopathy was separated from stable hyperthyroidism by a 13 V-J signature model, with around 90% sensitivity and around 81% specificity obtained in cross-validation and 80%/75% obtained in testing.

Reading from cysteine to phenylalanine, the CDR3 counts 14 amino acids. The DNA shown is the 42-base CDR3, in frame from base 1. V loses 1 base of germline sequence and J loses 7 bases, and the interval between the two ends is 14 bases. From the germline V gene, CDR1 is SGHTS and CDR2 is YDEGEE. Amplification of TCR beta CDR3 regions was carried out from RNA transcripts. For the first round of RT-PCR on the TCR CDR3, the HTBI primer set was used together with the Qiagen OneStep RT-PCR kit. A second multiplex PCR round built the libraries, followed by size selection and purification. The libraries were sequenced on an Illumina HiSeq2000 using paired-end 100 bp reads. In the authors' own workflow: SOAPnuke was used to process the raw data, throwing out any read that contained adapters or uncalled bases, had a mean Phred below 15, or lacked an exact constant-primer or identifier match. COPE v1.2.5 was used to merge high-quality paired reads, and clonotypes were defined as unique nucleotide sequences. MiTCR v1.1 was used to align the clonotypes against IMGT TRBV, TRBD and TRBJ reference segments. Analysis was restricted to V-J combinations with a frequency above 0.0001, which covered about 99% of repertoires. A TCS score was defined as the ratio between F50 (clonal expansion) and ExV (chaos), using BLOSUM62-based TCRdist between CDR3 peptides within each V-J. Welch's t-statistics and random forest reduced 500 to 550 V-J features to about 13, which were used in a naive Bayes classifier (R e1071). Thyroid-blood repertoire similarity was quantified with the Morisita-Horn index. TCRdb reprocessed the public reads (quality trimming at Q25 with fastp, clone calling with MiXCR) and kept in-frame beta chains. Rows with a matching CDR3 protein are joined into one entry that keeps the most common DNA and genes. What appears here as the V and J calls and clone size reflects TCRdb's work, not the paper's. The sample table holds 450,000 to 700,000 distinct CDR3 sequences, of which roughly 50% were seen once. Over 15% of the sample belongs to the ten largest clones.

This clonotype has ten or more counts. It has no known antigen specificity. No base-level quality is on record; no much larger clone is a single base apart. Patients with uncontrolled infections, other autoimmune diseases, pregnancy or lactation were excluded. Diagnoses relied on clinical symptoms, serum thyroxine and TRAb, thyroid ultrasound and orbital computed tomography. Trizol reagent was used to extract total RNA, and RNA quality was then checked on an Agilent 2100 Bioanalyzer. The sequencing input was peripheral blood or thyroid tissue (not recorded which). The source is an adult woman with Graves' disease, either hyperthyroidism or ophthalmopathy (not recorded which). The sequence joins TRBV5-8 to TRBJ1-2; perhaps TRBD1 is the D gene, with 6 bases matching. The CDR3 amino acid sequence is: CASSLYTGPAGYTF. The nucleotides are TGTGCCAGCAGCTTGTATACAGGGCCGGCTGGCTACACCTTC.